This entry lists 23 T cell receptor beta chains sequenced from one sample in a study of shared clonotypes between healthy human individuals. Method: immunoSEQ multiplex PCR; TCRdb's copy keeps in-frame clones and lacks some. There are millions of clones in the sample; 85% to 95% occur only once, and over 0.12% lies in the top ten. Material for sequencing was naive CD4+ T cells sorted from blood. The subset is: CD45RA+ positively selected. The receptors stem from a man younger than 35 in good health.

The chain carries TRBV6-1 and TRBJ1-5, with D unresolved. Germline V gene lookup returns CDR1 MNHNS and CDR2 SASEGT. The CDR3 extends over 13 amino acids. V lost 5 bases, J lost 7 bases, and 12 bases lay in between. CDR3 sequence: CASSSGTLQPQHF. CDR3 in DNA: TGTGCCAGCAGTTCGGGAACCTTACAGCCCCAGCATTTT.

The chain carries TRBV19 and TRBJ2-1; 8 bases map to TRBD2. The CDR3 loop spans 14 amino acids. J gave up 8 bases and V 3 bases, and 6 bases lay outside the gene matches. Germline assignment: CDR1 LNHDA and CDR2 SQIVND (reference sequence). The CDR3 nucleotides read TGTGCCAGTAGTATTAGCGGGAATGCGGATGAGCAGTTCTTC. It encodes CASSISGNADEQFF.

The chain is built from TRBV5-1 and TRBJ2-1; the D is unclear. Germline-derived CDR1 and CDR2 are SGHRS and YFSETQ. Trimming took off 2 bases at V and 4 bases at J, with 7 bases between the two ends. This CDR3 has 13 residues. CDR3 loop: CASSFQQYNEQFF. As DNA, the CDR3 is TGCGCCAGCAGCTTCCAGCAATACAATGAGCAGTTCTTC. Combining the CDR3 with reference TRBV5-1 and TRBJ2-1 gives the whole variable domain KAGVTQTPRYLIKTRGQQVTLSCSPISGHRSVSWYQQTPGQGLQFLFEYFSETQRNKGNFPGRFSGRQFSNSRSEMNVSTLELGDSALYLCASSFQQYNEQFFGPGTRLTVL.

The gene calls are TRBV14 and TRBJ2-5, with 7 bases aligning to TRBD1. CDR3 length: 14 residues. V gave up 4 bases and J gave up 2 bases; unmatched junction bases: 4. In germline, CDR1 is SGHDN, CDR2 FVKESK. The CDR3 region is CASSPMTGQETQYF. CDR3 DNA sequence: TGTGCCAGCAGCCCCATGACAGGGCAAGAGACCCAGTACTTC.

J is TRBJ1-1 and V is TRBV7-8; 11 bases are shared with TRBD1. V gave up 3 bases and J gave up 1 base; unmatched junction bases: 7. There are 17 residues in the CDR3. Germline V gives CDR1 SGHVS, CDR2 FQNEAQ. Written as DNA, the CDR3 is TGTGCCAGCAGCTTCCGGACAGGGGGCGGTAAGAACACTGAAGCTTTCTTT. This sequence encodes CASSFRTGGGKNTEAFF.

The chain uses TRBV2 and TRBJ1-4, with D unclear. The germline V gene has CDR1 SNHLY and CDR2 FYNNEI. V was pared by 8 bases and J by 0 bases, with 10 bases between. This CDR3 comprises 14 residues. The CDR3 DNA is TGTGCCAGCGGCCGACTATCAACTAATGAAAAACTGTTTTTT. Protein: CASGRLSTNEKLFF.

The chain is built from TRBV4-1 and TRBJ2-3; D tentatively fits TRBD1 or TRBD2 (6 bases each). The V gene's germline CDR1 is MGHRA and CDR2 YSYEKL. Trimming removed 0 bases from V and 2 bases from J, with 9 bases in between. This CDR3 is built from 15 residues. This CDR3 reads CASSQEGGLTDTQYF. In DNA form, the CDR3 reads TGCGCCAGCAGCCAAGAAGGGGGACTCACAGATACGCAGTATTTT.

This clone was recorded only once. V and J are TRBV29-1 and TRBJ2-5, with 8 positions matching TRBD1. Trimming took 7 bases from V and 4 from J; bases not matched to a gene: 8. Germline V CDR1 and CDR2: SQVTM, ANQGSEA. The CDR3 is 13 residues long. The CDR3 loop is CSAARGPGETQYF. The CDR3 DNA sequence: TGCAGCGCGGCCAGGGGGCCGGGAGAGACCCAGTACTTC. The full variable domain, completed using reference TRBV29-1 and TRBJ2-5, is SAVISQKPSRDICQRGTSLTIQCQVDSQVTMMFWYRQQPGQSLTLIATANQGSEATYESGFVIDKFPISRPNLTFSTLTVSNMSPEDSSIYLCSAARGPGETQYFGPGTRLLVL.

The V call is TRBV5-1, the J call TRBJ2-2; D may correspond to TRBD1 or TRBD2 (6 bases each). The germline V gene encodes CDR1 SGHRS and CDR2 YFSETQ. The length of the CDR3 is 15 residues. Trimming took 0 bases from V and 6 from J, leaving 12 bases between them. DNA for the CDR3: TGCGCCAGCAGCTTGGAGGGGGGTTTGCCCGGGGAGCTGTTTTTT. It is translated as CASSLEGGLPGELFF.

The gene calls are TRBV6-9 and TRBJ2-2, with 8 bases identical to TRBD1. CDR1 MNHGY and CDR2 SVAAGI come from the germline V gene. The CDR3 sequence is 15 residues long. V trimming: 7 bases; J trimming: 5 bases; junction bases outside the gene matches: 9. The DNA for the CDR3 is TGTGCCAGCAAACCCGGGACAGGCGATACCGGGGAGCTGTTTTTT. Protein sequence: CASKPGTGDTGELFF.

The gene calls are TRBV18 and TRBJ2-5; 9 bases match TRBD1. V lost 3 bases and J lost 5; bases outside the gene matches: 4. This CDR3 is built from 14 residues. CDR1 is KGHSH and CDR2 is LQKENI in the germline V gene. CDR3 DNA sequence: TGTGCCAGCTCACCTAGAACAGGGGGCGAGACCCAGTACTTC. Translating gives CASSPRTGGETQYF.

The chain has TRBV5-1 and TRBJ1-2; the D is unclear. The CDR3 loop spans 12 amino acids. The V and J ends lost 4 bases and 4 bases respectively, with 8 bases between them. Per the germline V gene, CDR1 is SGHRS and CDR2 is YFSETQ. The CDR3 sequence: CASSEARYGYTF. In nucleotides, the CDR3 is TGCGCCAGCAGCGAGGCTCGCTATGGCTACACCTTC.

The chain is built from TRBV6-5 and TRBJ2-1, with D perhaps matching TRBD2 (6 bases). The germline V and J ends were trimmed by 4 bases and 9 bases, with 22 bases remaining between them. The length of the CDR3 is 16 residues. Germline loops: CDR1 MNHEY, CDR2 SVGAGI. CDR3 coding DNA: TGTGCCAGCAGTTTTTTCCCCTCCGGGACTTCGAGTGAGCAGTTCTTC. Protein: CASSFFPSGTSSEQFF.

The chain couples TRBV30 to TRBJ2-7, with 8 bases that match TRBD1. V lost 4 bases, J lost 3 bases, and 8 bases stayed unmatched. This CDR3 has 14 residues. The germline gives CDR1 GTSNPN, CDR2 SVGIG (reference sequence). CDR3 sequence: CAWNRGAQGYEQYF. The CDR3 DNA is TGTGCCTGGAACAGGGGGGCTCAGGGCTACGAGCAGTACTTC.

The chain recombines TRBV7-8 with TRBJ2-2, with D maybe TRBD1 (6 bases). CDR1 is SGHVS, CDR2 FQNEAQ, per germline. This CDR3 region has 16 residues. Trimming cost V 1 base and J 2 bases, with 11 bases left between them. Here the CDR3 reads CASSLGGGANTGELFF. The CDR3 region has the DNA TGTGCCAGCAGCTTAGGAGGGGGAGCTAACACCGGGGAGCTGTTTTTT.

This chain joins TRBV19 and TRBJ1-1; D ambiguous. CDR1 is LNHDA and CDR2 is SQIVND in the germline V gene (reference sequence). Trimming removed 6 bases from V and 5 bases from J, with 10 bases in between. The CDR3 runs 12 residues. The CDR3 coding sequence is TGTGCCAGTAGGGAGAGAGGTACTGAAGCTTTCTTT. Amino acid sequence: CASRERGTEAFF.

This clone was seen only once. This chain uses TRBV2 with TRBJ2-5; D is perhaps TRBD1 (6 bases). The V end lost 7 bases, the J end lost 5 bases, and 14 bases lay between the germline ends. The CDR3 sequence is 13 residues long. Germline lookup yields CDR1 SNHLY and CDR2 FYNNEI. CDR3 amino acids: CASTLRGTETQYF. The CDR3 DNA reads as TGTGCCAGCACCTTGAGGGGGACGGAGACCCAGTACTTC.

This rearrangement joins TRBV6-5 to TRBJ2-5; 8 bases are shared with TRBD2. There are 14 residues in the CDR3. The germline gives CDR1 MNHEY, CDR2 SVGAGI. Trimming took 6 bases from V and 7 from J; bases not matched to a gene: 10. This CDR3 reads CASSPAGREGTQYF. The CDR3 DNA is TGTGCCAGCAGCCCTGCCGGGAGGGAGGGGACCCAGTACTTC.

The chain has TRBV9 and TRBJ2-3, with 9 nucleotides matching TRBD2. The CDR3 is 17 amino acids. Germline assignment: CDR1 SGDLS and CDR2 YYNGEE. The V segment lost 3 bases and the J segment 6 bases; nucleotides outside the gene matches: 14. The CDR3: CASSAGGGTSKGDTQYF. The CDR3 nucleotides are TGTGCCAGCAGCGCCGGCGGCGGGACTAGCAAGGGGGATACGCAGTATTTT.

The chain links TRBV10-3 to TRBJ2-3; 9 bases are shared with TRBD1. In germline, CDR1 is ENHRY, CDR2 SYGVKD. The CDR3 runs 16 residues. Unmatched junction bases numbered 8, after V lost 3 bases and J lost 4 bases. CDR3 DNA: TGTGCCATCAGTGATCTTTGGGACAGGGATGCAGATACGCAGTATTTT. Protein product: CAISDLWDRDADTQYF.

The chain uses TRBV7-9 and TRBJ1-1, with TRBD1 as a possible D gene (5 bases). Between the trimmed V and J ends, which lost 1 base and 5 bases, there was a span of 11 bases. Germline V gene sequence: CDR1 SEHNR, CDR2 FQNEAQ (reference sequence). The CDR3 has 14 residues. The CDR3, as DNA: TGTGCCAGCAGCTTAGAGGGGACTCAGACTGAAGCTTTCTTT. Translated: CASSLEGTQTEAFF.

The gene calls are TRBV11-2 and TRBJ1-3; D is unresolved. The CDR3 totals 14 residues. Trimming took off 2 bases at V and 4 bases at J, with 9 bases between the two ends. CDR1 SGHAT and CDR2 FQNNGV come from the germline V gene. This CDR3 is CASSLSGLGNTIYF. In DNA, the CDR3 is TGTGCCAGCAGCTTAAGTGGGCTCGGAAACACCATATATTTT.

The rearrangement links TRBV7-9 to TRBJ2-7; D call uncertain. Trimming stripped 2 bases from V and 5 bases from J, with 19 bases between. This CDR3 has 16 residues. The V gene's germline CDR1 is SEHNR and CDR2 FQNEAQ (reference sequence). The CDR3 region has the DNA TGTGCCAGCAGCTTATGGTCCCCGGGTACTGCCCACGAGCAGTACTTC. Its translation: CASSLWSPGTAHEQYF.